This T cell receptor beta chain was sequenced during a study of blood T cells in healthy people across ages. Notes on the study in general: Estimated diversity, derived from one million T cells, was regarded as an underestimate.

The CDR3 runs 15 residues. V was pared by 5 bases and J by 8 bases, with 21 bases between. Germline CDR1 SEHNR, CDR2 FQNEAQ (reference sequence). This clonotype was observed at least ten times. Its antigen is as yet unknown. Peripheral blood from each donor was collected in a volume of about 10 milliliters. The second PCR ran about 6 to 11 cycles with a sample-barcoded 5' primer and J-beta primers. Every cDNA molecule carried a tag from a template-switch adaptor bearing 12 random nucleotides. TCRdb redid the calling of the 5' RACE reads with MiXCR, one entry per CDR3 protein. Altogether 1.5 million to 2 million distinct CDR3 sequences are present, 30% to 40% being singletons, with the ten largest covering 10% to 12%.

This clonotype was sampled from a woman aged 30 to 39 in good health. The chain links TRBV7-9 to TRBJ2-5; D tentatively reads TRBD1 or TRBD2 (5 bases each). Input material: blood. This CDR3 reads CASSPVGTDGDTQYF. In DNA form, the CDR3 reads TGTGCCAGCAGCCCAGTCGGGACGGACGGCGACACCCAGTACTTC.